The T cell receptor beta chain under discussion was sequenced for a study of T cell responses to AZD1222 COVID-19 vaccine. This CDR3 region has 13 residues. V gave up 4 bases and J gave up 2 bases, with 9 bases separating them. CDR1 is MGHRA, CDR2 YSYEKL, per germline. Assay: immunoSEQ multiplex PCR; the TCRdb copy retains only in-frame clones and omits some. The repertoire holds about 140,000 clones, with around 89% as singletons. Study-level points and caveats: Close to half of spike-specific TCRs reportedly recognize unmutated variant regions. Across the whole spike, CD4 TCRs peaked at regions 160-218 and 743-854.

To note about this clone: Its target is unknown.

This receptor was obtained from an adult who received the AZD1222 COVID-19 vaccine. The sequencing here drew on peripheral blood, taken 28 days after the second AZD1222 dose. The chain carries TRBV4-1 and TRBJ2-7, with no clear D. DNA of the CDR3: TGCGCCAGCAGCCCAACGAGCGCCTACGAGCAGTACTTC. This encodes CASSPTSAYEQYF.